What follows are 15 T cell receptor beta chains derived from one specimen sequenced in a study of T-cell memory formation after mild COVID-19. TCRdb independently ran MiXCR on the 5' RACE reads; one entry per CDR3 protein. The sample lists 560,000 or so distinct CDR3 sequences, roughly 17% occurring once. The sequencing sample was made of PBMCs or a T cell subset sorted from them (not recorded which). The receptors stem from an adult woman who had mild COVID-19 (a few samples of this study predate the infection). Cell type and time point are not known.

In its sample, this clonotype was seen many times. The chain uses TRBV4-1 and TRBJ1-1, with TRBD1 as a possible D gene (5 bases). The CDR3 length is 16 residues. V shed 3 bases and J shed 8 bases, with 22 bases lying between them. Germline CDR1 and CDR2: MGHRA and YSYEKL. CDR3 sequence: CASSHPRRGIGGEAFF. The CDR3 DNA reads TGCGCCAGCAGCCATCCGCGGAGGGGTATCGGAGGGGAAGCTTTCTTT.

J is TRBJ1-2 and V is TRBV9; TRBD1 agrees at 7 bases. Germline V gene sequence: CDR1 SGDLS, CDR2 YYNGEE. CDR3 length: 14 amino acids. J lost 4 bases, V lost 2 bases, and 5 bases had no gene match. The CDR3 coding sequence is TGTGCCAGCAGCGTCGGACAGGACCTCTATGGCTACACCTTC. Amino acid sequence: CASSVGQDLYGYTF.

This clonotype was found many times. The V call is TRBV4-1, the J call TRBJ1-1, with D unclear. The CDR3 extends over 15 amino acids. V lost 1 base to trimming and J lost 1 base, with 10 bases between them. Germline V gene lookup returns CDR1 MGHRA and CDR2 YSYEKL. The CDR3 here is CASSQAGSGNTEAFF. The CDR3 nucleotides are TGCGCCAGCAGCCAAGCCGGGAGCGGGAACACTGAAGCTTTCTTT.

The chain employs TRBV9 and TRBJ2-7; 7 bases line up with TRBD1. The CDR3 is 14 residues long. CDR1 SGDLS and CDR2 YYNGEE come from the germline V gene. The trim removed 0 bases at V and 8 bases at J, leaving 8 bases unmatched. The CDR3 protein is CASSVAGQEAQQYF. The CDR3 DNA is TGTGCCAGCAGCGTAGCAGGACAGGAGGCACAGCAGTACTTC.

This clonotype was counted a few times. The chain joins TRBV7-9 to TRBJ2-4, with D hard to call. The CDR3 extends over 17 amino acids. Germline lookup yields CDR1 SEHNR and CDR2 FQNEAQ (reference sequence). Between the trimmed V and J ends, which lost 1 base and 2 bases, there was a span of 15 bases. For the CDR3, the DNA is TGTGCCAGCAGCTTAGACTACATCGGTATACCCAAAAACATTCAGTACTTC. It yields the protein CASSLDYIGIPKNIQYF.

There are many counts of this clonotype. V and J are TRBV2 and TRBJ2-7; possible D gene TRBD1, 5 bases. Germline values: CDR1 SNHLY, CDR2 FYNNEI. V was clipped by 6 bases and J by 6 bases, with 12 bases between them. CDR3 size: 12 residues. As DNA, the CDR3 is TGTGCCAGCAGCCAGGGAATAAGCGAGCAGTACTTC. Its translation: CASSQGISEQYF.

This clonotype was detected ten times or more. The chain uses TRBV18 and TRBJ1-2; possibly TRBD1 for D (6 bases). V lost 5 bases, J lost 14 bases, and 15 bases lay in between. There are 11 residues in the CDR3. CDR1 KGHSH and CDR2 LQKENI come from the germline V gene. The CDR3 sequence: CASSSGQTGTF. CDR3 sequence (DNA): TGTGCCAGCTCATCAGGACAGACGGGTACCTTC.

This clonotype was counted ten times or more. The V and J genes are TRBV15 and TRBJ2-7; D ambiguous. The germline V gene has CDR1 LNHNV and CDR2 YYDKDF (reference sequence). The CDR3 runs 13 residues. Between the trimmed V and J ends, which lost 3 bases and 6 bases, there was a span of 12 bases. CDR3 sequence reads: CATSSGVLGEQYF. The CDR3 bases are TGTGCCACCAGCAGTGGGGTGCTGGGCGAGCAGTACTTC.

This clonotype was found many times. As DNA, the CDR3 is TGCGCCAGCAGCTCCCTCCAATACGGCACTGAAGCTTTCTTT. Its protein is CASSSLQYGTEAFF. The chain couples TRBV5-1 to TRBJ1-1; unclear D gene. V was pared by 3 bases and J by 4 bases, with 13 bases between. Germline CDR1 and CDR2: SGHRS and YFSETQ. The CDR3 is 14 residues long.

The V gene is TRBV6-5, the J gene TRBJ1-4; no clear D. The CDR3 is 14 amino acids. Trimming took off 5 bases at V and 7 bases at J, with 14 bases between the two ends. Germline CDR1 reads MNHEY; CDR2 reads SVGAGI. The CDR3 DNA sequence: TGTGCCAGCAGTCGTAGTAATTTGGGTGAAAAACTGTTTTTT. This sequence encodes CASSRSNLGEKLFF.

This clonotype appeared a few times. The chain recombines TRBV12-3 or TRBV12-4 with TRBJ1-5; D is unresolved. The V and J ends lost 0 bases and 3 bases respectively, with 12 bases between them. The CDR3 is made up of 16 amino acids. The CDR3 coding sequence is TGTGCCAGCAGTTTAGCTGGTCAGGCCCCCAATCAGCCCCAGCATTTT. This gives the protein CASSLAGQAPNQPQHF.

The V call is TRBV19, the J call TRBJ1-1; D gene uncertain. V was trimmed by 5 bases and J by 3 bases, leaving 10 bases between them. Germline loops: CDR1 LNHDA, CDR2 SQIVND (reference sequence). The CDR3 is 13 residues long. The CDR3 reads CASSQFADTEAFF. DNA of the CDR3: TGTGCCAGTAGTCAATTCGCGGACACTGAAGCTTTCTTT.

CDR3 residues: CAIGEETQYF. The CDR3 region has the DNA TGTGCCATCGGGGAAGAGACCCAGTACTTC. This sequence joins TRBV10-3 and TRBJ2-5; D call uncertain. The CDR3 sequence is 10 residues long. V dropped 8 bases and J dropped 3 bases, with 4 bases sitting between them. Per germline, CDR1 ENHRY and CDR2 SYGVKD.

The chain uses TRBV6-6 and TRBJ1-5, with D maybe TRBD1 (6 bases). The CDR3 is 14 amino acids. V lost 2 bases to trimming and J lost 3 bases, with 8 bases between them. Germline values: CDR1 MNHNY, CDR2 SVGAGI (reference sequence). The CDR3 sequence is CASSYQGYNQPQHF. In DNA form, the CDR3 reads TGTGCCAGCAGTTACCAGGGGTACAATCAGCCCCAGCATTTT.

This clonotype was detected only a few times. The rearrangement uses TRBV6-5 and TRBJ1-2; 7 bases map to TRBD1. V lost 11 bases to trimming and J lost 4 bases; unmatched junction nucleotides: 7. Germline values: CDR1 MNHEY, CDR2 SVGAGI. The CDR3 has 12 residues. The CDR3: CAAQGRSYGYTF. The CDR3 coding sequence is TGTGCCGCACAGGGGAGGTCCTATGGCTACACCTTC.